This TCR beta chain was recorded in a study of cytomegalovirus exposure and HLA in healthy donors. Using immunoSEQ multiplex PCR, the repertoire was profiled, and TCRdb retains in-frame clones only, with some absent. The sample lists 200,000 to 250,000 clones, roughly 84% occurring once. This clone was seen a single time. Its antigen is still unknown. Per germline, CDR1 ENHRY and CDR2 SYGVKD. Trimming cost V 10 bases and J 7 bases, with 14 bases left between them. The CDR3 runs to 12 residues. Regarding the study as a whole: Most sequenced TCRs were rare (though some public TCRs occurred in many donors).

The specimen sequenced was PBMCs. V gene TRBV10-3 combines with J gene TRBJ2-1; D perhaps matches TRBD2 (6 bases). The TCR was taken from a woman between 18 and 30 years old in good health and CMV-seropositive. CDR3 coding DNA: TGTGCCAGCAGATTTGGGGGGAATGAGCAGTTCTTC. Residues: CASRFGGNEQFF.